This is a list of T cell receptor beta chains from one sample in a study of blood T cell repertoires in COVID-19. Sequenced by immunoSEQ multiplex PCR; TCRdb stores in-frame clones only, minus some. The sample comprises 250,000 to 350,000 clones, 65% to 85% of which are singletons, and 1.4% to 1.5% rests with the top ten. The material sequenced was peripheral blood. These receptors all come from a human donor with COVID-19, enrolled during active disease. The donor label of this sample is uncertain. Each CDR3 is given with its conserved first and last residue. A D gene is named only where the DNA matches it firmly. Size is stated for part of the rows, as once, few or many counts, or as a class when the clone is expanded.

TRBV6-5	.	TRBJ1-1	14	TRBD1	TGTGCCAGCAGTCCTGACAGGGGACGAACTGAAGCTTTCTTT	CASSPDRGRTEAFF
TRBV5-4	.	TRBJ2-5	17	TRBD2	TGTGCCAGCAGCGTGGGGGGCGGGAGGGCCGTCCAAGAGACCCAGTACTTC	CASSVGGGRAVQETQYF
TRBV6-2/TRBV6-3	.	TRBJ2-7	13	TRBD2	TGTGCCAGCAGTTACCGGACTAGCTACGAGCAGTACTTC	CASSYRTSYEQYF
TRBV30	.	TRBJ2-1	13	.	TGTGCCTGGAGTCCGGAGTCATACAATGAGCAGTTCTTC	CAWSPESYNEQFF
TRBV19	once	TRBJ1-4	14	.	TGTGCCAGTAGTTCGACCCTCGGAGATGGAAAACTGTTTTTT	CASSSTLGDGKLFF
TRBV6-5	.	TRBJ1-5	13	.	TGTGCCAGCAGTCCGAGAGGGAATCAGCCCCAGCATTTT	CASSPRGNQPQHF
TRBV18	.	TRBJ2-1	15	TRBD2	TGTGCCAGCTCACCGTCGTCCTCTAGCGGGAATGAGCAGTTCTTC	CASSPSSSSGNEQFF
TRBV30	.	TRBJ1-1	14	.	TGTGCCTGGAGGCTTGCACCATTATGGAGGATAGCTTTCTTT	CAWRLAPLWRIAFF
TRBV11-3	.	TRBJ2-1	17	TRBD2	TGTGCCAGCAGCTTAGGGGTAGCGGGGACCTCCTACAATGAGCAGTTCTTC	CASSLGVAGTSYNEQFF
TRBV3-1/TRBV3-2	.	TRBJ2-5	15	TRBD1	TGTGCCAGCAGCCAAGACCCAGGGGGCGAAAAGACCCAGTACTTC	CASSQDPGGEKTQYF
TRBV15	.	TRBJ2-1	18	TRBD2	TGTGCCACCAGCAGAGTCCGCCTAGCGGGAGGGCGCGGCAATGAGCAGTTCTTC	CATSRVRLAGGRGNEQFF
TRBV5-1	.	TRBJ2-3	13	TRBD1	TGCGCCAGCAGCTTGACAGGGGCAGATACGCAGTATTTT	CASSLTGADTQYF
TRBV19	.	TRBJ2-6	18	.	TGTGCCAGTAGTATGGGGAGAGGGTCAGACTCTGGGGCCAACGTCCTGACTTTC	CASSMGRGSDSGANVLTF
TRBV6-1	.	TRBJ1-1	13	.	TGTGCCAGCAGTGAAAGTCGGGGGGGCGAAGCTTTCTTT	CASSESRGGEAFF
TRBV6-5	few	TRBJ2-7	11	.	TGTGCCAGCAGGGGGAGCTACGAGCAGTACTTC	CASRGSYEQYF
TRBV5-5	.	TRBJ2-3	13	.	TGTGCCAGCAGCTTGCCTAGCACAGATACGCAGTATTTT	CASSLPSTDTQYF
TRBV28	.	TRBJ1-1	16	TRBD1	TGTGCCAGCAGCCTCCAGACGACAGGGGGCAACACTGAAGCTTTCTTT	CASSLQTTGGNTEAFF
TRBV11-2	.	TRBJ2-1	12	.	TGTGCCAGCAGCTTACTTGTGAATGAGCAGTTCTTC	CASSLLVNEQFF
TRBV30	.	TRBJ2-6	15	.	TGTGCCTGGAGTGTACAGGGATCTGGGGCCAACGTCCTGACTTTC	CAWSVQGSGANVLTF
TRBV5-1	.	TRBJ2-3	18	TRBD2	TGCGCCAGCAGCTCTTCGCCGGGACTAGCGGGACTAGGGGATACGCAGTATTTT	CASSSSPGLAGLGDTQYF
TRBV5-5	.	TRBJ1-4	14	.	TGTGCCAGCAGCCTGGACGCGGCTAATGAAAAACTGTTTTTT	CASSLDAANEKLFF
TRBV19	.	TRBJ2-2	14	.	TGTGCCAGTAGTATCCCGGGGATAACCGGGGAGCTGTTTTTT	CASSIPGITGELFF
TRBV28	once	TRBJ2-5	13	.	TGTGCCAGCAGTTTATCGGGAAAAGAGACCCAGTACTTC	CASSLSGKETQYF
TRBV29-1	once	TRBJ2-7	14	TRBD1	TGCAGCGTTGAAGCCGGGACAGGGGTAGGCGAGCAGTACTTC	CSVEAGTGVGEQYF
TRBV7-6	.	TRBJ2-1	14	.	TGTGCCAGCTCCCCGGGGGAGCGGAAAAATGAGCAGTTCTTC	CASSPGERKNEQFF
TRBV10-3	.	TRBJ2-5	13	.	TGTGCCACCCAACCCGGGGGAGCGGAGACCCAGTACTTC	CATQPGGAETQYF
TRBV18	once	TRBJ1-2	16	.	TGTGCCAGCTCACTGAGTCGGGCGGGTGCAGAAGGTGGCTACACCTTC	CASSLSRAGAEGGYTF
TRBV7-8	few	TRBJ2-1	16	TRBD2	TGTGCCAGCAGCGTCCGACTAGCGGGAGTTGCCAATGAGCAGTTCTTC	CASSVRLAGVANEQFF
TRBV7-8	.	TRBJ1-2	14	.	TGTGCCAGCAGCTCGACACAGAATTCCTATGGCTACACCTTC	CASSSTQNSYGYTF
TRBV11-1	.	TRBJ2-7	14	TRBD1	TGTGCCAGCAGCGCCGGGACAGGGCCCTACGAGCAGTACTTC	CASSAGTGPYEQYF
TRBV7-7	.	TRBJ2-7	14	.	TGTGCTAGCAGCCCTACTATGCTTTTGGCCGAGCAGTACTTC	CASSPTMLLAEQYF
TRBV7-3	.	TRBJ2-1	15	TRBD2	TGTGCCAGCAGCCCCACTAGCGGGTGGCACAATGAGCAGTTCTTC	CASSPTSGWHNEQFF
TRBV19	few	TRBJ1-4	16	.	TGTGCCAGTAGTGCCGGTCCCGGCGGGGCTAATGAAAAACTGTTTTTT	CASSAGPGGANEKLFF
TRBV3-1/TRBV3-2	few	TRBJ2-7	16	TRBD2	TGTGCCAGCAGCCAAGATTGTGGGACTAGCGGTTACGGGCAGTACTTC	CASSQDCGTSGYGQYF
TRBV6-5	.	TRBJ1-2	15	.	TGTGCCAGCAGTTGGAACGGCAGGGTAGGAGATGGCTACACCTTC	CASSWNGRVGDGYTF
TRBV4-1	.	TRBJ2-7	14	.	TGCGCCAGCAGCCAAGTCGGGGAGTCGTACGAGCAGTACTTC	CASSQVGESYEQYF
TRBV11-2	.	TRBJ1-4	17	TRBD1	TGTGCCAGCAGCTGGGCCGGGACAGGGAATCGGGAAGAAAAACTGTTTTTT	CASSWAGTGNREEKLFF
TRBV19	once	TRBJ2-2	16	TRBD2	TGTGCCAGTAGTAGGACTAGCGGGACCCCGGGGGGGGAGCTGTTTTTT	CASSRTSGTPGGELFF
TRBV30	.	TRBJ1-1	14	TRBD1	TGTGCCTGGAGTGTCGGACAGGGGACCACTGAAGCTTTCTTT	CAWSVGQGTTEAFF
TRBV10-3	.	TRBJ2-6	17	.	TGTGCCTCCGGAACGGGGGACAGACGTGTTCTAGACAACGTCCTGACTTTC	CASGTGDRRVLDNVLTF
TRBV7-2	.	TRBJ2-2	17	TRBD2	TGTGCCAGCAGCTTAGATCGCACTAGCGGGAGCGCCGGGGAGCTGTTTTTT	CASSLDRTSGSAGELFF
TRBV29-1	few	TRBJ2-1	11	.	TGCAGCGTTGAAAGGGGTGAGGAGCAGTTCTTC	CSVERGEEQFF
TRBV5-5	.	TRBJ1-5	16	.	TGTGCCAGCAGCTTGGGTCGGGATCTCGGCGGCCAGCCCCAGCATTTT	CASSLGRDLGGQPQHF
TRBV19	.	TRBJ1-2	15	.	TGTGCCAGTAGTACCGGGACAATCGGCGACTATGGCTACACCTTC	CASSTGTIGDYGYTF
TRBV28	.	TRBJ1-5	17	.	TGTGCCAGCAGTTTGGGGGGATCCCGGTATAGCAATCAGCCCCAGCATTTT	CASSLGGSRYSNQPQHF
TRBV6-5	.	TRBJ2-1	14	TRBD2	TGTGCCTCCGTCGCTAGCGGGGCTTACAATGAGCAGTTCTTC	CASVASGAYNEQFF
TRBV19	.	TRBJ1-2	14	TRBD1	TGTGCCAGTAGTATTTGGGACAGGGCCTATGGCTACACCTTC	CASSIWDRAYGYTF
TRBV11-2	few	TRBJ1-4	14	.	TGTGCCAGCAGCGCCCGGACAATAAATGAAAAACTGTTTTTT	CASSARTINEKLFF
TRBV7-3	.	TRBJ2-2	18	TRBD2	TGTGCCAGCAGCTCCGGGACTAGTCAGCCTGCGAACACCGGGGAGCTGTTTTTT	CASSSGTSQPANTGELFF
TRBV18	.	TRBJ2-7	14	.	TGTGCCAGCTCACCCGGGACATTGTTGGAAGAGCAGTACTTC	CASSPGTLLEEQYF
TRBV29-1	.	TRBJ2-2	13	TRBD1	TGCAGCATGACAGGGGGTGACACCGGGGAGCTGTTTTTT	CSMTGGDTGELFF